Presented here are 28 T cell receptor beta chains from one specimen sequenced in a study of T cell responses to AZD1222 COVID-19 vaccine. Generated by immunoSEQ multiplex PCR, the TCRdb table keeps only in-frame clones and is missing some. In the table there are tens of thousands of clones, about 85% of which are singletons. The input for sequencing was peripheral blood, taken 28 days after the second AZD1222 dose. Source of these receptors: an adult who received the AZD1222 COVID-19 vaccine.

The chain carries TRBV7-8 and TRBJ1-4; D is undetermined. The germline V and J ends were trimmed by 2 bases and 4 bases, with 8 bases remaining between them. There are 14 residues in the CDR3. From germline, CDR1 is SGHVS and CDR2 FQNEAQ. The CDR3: CASSLNTVNEKLFF. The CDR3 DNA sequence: TGTGCCAGCAGCTTAAACACAGTTAATGAAAAACTGTTTTTT.

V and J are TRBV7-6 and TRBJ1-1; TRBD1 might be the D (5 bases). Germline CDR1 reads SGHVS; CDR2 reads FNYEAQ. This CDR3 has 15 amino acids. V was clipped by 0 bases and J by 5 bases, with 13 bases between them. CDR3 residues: CASSLATTGRTEAFF. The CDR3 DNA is TGTGCCAGCAGCTTAGCGACGACGGGGCGAACTGAAGCTTTCTTT.

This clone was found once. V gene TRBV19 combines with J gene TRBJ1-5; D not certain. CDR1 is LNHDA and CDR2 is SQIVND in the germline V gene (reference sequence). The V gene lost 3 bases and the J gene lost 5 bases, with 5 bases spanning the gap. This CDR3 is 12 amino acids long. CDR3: CASSILDQPQHF. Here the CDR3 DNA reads TGTGCCAGTAGTATCCTGGATCAGCCCCAGCATTTT.

CDR3 protein: CASSLGREETQYF. The CDR3 DNA reads as TGTGCCAGCAGCTTAGGTCGGGAAGAGACCCAGTACTTC. The V and J genes are TRBV11-2 and TRBJ2-5, with D unresolved. Germline V lookup: CDR1 SGHAT, CDR2 FQNNGV. CDR3 length: 13 residues. The V gene lost 1 base and the J gene lost 3 bases, with 6 bases spanning the gap.

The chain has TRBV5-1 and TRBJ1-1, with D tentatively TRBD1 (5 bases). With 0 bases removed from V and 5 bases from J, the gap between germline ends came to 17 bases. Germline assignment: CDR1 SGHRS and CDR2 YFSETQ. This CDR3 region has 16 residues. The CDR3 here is CASSLVFQPRGTEAFF. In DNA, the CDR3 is TGCGCCAGCAGCTTGGTTTTTCAACCGCGGGGGACTGAAGCTTTCTTT. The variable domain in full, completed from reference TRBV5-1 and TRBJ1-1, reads KAGVTQTPRYLIKTRGQQVTLSCSPISGHRSVSWYQQTPGQGLQFLFEYFSETQRNKGNFPGRFSGRQFSNSRSEMNVSTLELGDSALYLCASSLVFQPRGTEAFFGQGTRLTVV.

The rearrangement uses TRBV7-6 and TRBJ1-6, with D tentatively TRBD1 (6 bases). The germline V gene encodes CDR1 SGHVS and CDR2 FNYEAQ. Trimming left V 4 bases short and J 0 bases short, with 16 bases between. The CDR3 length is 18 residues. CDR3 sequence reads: CASSSSRQESSYNSPLHF. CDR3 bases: TGTGCCAGCAGCTCCTCCCGACAGGAGAGCTCCTATAATTCACCCCTCCACTTT.

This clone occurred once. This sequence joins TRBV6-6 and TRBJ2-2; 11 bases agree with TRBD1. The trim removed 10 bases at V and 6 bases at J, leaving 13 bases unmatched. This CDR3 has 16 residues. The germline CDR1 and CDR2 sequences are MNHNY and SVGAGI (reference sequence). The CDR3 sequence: CATVKWGTGGSGELFF. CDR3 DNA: TGTGCCACCGTTAAGTGGGGGACAGGGGGATCCGGGGAGCTGTTTTTT.

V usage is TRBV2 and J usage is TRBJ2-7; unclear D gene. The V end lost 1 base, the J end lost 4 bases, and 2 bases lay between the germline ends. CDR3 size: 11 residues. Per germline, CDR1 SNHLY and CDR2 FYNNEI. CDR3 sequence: CASSEEYEQYF. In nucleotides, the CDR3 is TGTGCCAGCAGTGAAGAATACGAGCAGTACTTC.

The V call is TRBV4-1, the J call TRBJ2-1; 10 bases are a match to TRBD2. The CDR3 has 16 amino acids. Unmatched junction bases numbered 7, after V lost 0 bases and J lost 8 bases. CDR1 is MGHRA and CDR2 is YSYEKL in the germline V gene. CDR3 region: CASSQEVSGRNYEQFF. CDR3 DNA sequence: TGCGCCAGCAGCCAAGAGGTTAGCGGGAGGAACTATGAGCAGTTCTTC.

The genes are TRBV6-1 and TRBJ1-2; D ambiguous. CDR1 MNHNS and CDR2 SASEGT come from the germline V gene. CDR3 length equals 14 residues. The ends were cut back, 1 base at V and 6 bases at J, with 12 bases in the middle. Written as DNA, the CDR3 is TGTGCCAGCAGTGAAGGGGTGCTGTCCCATGGCTACACCTTC. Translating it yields CASSEGVLSHGYTF.

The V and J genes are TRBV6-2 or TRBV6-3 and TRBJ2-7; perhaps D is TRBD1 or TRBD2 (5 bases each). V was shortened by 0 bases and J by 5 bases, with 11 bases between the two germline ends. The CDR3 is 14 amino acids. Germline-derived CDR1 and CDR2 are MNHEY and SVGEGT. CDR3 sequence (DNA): TGTGCCAGCAGTTACTCTGGGACGTTTGACGAGCAGTACTTC. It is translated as CASSYSGTFDEQYF.

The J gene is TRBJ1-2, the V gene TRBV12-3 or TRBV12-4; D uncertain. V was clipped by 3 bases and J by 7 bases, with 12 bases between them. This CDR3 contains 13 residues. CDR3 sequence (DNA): TGTGCCAGCAGTTTTTTGGGTGATGGTGGCTACACCTTC. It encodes CASSFLGDGGYTF.

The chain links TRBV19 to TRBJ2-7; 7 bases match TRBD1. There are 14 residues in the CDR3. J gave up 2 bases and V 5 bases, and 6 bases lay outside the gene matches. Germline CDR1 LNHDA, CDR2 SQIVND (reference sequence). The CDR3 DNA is TGTGCCAGTAGTGTGGGACAGACGGCCTACGAGCAGTACTTC. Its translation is CASSVGQTAYEQYF.

Here the CDR3 reads CASSPGSGITDTQYF. The CDR3 region has the DNA TGTGCCAGCTCACCGGGCAGTGGGATCACAGATACGCAGTATTTT. The genes are TRBV18 and TRBJ2-3; no firm D call. V was clipped by 3 bases and J by 2 bases, with 12 bases between them. The CDR3 has 15 residues. Germline assignment: CDR1 KGHSH and CDR2 LQKENI.

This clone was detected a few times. CDR3 protein: CASSQGQGNQPQHF. The CDR3 DNA is TGTGCCAGCAGCCAAGGACAGGGGAATCAGCCCCAGCATTTT. The chain has TRBV3-1 (or the pseudogene TRBV3-2) and TRBJ1-5, with 8 bases identical to TRBD1. Germline CDR1 and CDR2: LGHDT and YNNKEL (reference sequence). J gave up 4 bases and V 1 base, and 0 bases lay outside the gene matches. This CDR3 comprises 14 residues.

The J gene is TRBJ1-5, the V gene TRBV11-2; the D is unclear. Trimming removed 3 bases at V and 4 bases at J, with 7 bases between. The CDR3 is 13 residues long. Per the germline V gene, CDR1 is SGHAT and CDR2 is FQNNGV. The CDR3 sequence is CASSFSENQPQHF. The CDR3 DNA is TGTGCCAGCAGCTTTTCCGAGAATCAGCCCCAGCATTTT. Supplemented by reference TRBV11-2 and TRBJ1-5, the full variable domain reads EAGVAQSPRYKIIEKRQSVAFWCNPISGHATLYWYQQILGQGPKLLIQFQNNGVVDDSQLPKDRFSAERLKGVDSTLKIQPAKLEDSAVYLCASSFSENQPQHFGDGTRLSIL.

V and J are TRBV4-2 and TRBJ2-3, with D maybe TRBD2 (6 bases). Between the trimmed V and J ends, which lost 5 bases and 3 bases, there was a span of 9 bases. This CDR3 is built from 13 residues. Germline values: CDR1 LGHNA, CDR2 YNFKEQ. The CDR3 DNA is TGTGCCAGCAGCAGTCGGGGGACAGATACGCAGTATTTT. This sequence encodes CASSSRGTDTQYF.

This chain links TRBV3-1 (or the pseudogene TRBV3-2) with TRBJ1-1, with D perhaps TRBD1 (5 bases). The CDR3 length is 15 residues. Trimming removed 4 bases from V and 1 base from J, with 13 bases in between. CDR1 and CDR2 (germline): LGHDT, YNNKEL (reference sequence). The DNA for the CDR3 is TGTGCCAGCAGCCTTCTGGTTCAGGGGAACACTGAAGCTTTCTTT. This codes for CASSLLVQGNTEAFF.

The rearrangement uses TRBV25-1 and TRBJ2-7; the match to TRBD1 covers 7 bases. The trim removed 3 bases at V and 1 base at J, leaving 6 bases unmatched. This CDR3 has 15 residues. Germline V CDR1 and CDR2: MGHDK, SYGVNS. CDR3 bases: TGTGCCAGCAGTGATACAGGGGTAGGATCCTACGAGCAGTACTTC. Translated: CASSDTGVGSYEQYF.

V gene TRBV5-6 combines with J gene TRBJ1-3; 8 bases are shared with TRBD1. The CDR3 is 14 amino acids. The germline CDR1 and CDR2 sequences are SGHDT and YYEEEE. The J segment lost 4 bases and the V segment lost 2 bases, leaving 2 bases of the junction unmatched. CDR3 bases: TGTGCCAGCAGCTTCAGGGGGCAAGGAAACACCATATATTTT. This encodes CASSFRGQGNTIYF. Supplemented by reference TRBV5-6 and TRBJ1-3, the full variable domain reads DAGVTQSPTHLIKTRGQQVTLRCSPKSGHDTVSWYQQALGQGPQFIFQYYEEEERQRGNFPDRFSGHQFPNYSSELNVNALLLGDSALYLCASSFRGQGNTIYFGEGSWLTVV.

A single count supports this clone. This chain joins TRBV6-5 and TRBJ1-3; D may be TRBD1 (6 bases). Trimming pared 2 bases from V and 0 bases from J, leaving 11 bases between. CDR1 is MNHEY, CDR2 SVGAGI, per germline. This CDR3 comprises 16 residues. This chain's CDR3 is CASSYHRASSGNTIYF. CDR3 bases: TGTGCCAGCAGTTACCACAGGGCCAGCTCTGGAAACACCATATATTTT.

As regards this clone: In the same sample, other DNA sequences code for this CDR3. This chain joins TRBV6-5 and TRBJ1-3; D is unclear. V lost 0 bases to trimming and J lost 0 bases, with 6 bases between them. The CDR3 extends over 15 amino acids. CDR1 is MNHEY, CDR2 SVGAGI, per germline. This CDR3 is CASSYSTVSGNTIYF. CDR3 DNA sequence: TGTGCCAGCAGTTACTCAACAGTCTCTGGAAACACCATATATTTT.

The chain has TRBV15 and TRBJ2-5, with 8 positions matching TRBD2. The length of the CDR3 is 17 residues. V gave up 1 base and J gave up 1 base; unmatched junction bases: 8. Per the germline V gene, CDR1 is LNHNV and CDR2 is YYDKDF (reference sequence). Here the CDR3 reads CATSRGEGSGTQETQYF. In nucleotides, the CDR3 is TGTGCCACCAGCAGAGGGGAGGGTAGCGGGACCCAAGAGACCCAGTACTTC.

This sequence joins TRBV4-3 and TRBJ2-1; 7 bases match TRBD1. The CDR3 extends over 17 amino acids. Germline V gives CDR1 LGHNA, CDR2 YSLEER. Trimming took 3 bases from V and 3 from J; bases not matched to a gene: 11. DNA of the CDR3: TGCGCCAGCAGCCAGTTTCCTAGACAGGGAAGCTACAATGAGCAGTTCTTC. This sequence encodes CASSQFPRQGSYNEQFF.

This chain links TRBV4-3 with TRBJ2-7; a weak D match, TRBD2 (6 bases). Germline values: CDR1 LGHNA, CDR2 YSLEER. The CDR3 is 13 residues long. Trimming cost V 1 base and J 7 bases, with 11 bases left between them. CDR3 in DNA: TGCGCCAGCAGCCAAGGACTAGTTCGGGAGCAGTACTTC. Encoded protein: CASSQGLVREQYF.

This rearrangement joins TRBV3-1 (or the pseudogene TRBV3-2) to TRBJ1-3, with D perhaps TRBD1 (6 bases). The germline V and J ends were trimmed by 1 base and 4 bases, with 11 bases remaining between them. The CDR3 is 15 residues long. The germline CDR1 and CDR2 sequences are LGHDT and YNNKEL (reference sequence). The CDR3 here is CASSQVEGGGNTIYF. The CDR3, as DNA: TGTGCCAGCAGCCAAGTAGAAGGGGGAGGAAACACCATATATTTT.

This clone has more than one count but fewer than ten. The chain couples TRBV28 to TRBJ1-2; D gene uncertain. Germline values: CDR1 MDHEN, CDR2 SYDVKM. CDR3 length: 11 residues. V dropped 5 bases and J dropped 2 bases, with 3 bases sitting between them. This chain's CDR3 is CASSRNYGYTF. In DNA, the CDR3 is TGTGCCAGCAGTCGGAACTATGGCTACACCTTC.

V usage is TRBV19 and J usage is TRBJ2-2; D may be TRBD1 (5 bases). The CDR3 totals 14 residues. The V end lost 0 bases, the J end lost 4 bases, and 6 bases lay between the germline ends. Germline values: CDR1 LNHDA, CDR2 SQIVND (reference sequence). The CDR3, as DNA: TGTGCCAGTAGTATAGACAGGGTCACCGGGGAGCTGTTTTTT. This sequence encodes CASSIDRVTGELFF.